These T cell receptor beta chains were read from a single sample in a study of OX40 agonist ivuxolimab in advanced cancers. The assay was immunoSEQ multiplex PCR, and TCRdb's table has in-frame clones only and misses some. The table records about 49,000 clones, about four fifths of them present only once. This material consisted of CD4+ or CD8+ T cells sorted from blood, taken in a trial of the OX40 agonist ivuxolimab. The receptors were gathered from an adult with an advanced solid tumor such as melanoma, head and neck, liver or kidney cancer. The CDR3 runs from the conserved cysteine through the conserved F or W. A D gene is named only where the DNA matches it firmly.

CDR3aa: CASSPTRGITEAFF; d_gene: .; len: 14; v_gene: TRBV7-9; j_gene: TRBJ1-1
CDR3aa: CASSPKTASGANVLTF; d_gene: .; len: 16; v_gene: TRBV4-3; j_gene: TRBJ2-6
CDR3aa: CSVEWIDGELFF; d_gene: .; len: 12; v_gene: TRBV29-1; j_gene: TRBJ2-2
CDR3aa: CASSYSNRVNSPLHF; d_gene: .; len: 15; v_gene: TRBV6-6; j_gene: TRBJ1-6
CDR3aa: CASSTSWGTEAFF; d_gene: .; len: 13; v_gene: TRBV27; j_gene: TRBJ1-1
CDR3aa: CASGPLNQPQHF; d_gene: .; len: 12; v_gene: TRBV28; j_gene: TRBJ1-5
CDR3aa: CASSLEWTPGHEQYF; d_gene: .; len: 15; v_gene: TRBV5-1; j_gene: TRBJ2-7
CDR3aa: CASSLGQGVGEKLFF; d_gene: TRBD1; len: 15; v_gene: TRBV5-1; j_gene: TRBJ1-4
CDR3aa: CASSLGQYEQYF; d_gene: TRBD1; len: 12; v_gene: TRBV28; j_gene: TRBJ2-7
CDR3aa: CASRGDRGSNQPQHF; d_gene: TRBD1; len: 15; v_gene: TRBV19; j_gene: TRBJ1-5
CDR3aa: CASSYRGGSPLHF; d_gene: .; len: 13; v_gene: TRBV6-6; j_gene: TRBJ1-6
CDR3aa: CASSGSGWASYEQYF; d_gene: TRBD2; len: 15; v_gene: TRBV2; j_gene: TRBJ2-7
CDR3aa: CASSPKLAIDNTGELFF; d_gene: .; len: 17; v_gene: TRBV7-9; j_gene: TRBJ2-2
CDR3aa: CASSSIRHTSTDTQYF; d_gene: .; len: 16; v_gene: TRBV28; j_gene: TRBJ2-3
CDR3aa: CASSYSSGSYEQYF; d_gene: .; len: 14; v_gene: TRBV6-5; j_gene: TRBJ2-7
CDR3aa: CASSLATGTQETQYF; d_gene: .; len: 15; v_gene: TRBV5-1; j_gene: TRBJ2-5
CDR3aa: CASSLVLSSGTPIEQYF; d_gene: TRBD2; len: 17; v_gene: TRBV5-6; j_gene: TRBJ2-7
CDR3aa: CASSYSEGARAFF; d_gene: .; len: 13; v_gene: TRBV6-6; j_gene: TRBJ1-1
CDR3aa: CASSEGGTGPQHF; d_gene: .; len: 13; v_gene: TRBV2; j_gene: TRBJ1-5
CDR3aa: CASSPGPTQYF; d_gene: .; len: 11; v_gene: TRBV18; j_gene: TRBJ2-3
CDR3aa: CASSQNPTGLIGSQPQHF; d_gene: TRBD1; len: 18; v_gene: TRBV4-1; j_gene: TRBJ1-5
CDR3aa: CASSLVTGIQETQYF; d_gene: TRBD1; len: 15; v_gene: TRBV5-6; j_gene: TRBJ2-5
CDR3aa: CASSFTPGAVGELFF; d_gene: .; len: 15; v_gene: TRBV7-2; j_gene: TRBJ2-2
CDR3aa: CASSSTGAYGYTF; d_gene: TRBD1; len: 13; v_gene: TRBV2; j_gene: TRBJ1-2
CDR3aa: CASSLDSNQPQHF; d_gene: .; len: 13; v_gene: TRBV5-1; j_gene: TRBJ1-5
CDR3aa: CASSLNSGRWSYEQYF; d_gene: .; len: 16; v_gene: TRBV7-8; j_gene: TRBJ2-7
CDR3aa: CASSLDRVSPLHF; d_gene: .; len: 13; v_gene: TRBV5-4; j_gene: TRBJ1-6
CDR3aa: CASSPKDSYEQYF; d_gene: .; len: 13; v_gene: TRBV5-8; j_gene: TRBJ2-7
CDR3aa: CASSPRGQGASTGELFF; d_gene: TRBD1; len: 17; v_gene: TRBV27; j_gene: TRBJ2-2
CDR3aa: CASSPGEGTQYF; d_gene: .; len: 12; v_gene: TRBV7-9; j_gene: TRBJ2-3
CDR3aa: CASSPSDASYEQYF; d_gene: .; len: 14; v_gene: TRBV7-6; j_gene: TRBJ2-7
CDR3aa: CASSVGNGYGYTF; d_gene: .; len: 13; v_gene: TRBV9; j_gene: TRBJ1-2
CDR3aa: CAIRRGGSYNEQFF; d_gene: .; len: 14; v_gene: TRBV10-3; j_gene: TRBJ2-1
CDR3aa: CASSPRPTVSGNTIYF; d_gene: .; len: 16; v_gene: TRBV19; j_gene: TRBJ1-3
CDR3aa: CASSVGPGNQPQHF; d_gene: .; len: 14; v_gene: TRBV9; j_gene: TRBJ1-5
CDR3aa: CASIRTSGSLNEQFF; d_gene: TRBD2; len: 15; v_gene: TRBV6-1; j_gene: TRBJ2-1
CDR3aa: CASSRTGGLNTEAFF; d_gene: TRBD1; len: 15; v_gene: TRBV4-3; j_gene: TRBJ1-1
CDR3aa: CSVEAGQGSSYEQYF; d_gene: TRBD1; len: 15; v_gene: TRBV29-1; j_gene: TRBJ2-7
CDR3aa: CASSLERSTEAFF; d_gene: .; len: 13; v_gene: TRBV5-1; j_gene: TRBJ1-1
CDR3aa: CASTPTRSPYEQYF; d_gene: .; len: 14; v_gene: TRBV2; j_gene: TRBJ2-7
CDR3aa: CASSPGENSYEQYF; d_gene: .; len: 14; v_gene: TRBV7-2; j_gene: TRBJ2-7